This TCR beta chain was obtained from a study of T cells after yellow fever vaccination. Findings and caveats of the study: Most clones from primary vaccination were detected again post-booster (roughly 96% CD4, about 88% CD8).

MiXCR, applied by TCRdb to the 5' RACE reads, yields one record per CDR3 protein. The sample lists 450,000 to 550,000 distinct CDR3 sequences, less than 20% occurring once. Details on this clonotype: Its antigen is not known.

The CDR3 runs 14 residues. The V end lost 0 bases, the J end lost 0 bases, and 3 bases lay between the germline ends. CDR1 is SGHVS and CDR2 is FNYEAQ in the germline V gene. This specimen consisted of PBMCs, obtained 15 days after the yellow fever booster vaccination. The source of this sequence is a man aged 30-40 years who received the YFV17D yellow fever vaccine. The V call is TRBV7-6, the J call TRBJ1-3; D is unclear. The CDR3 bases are TGTGCCAGCAGCTTAGCCGTCTCTGGAAACACCATATATTTT. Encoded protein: CASSLAVSGNTIYF.